This section outlines one TCR beta chain sequence together with its context. Per the original data handling: Amplification from reference gene primers served as the basis for estimated nucleated cell counts. Repertoires were generated with immunoSEQ multiplex PCR, while TCRdb's copy carries only in-frame clones and drops some. D and trimming were read from the DNA, whereas the V and J calls and clone size are those reported in that table. The data show tens of thousands of clones, more than 65% seen once. The germline V gene encodes CDR1 SGHRS and CDR2 YFSETQ. This CDR3 is 14 amino acids long. The V end was cut by 3 bases, the J end by 0 bases, with 7 bases between. This sample is drawn from a study of blood T cell repertoires in COVID-19.

V gene TRBV5-1 combines with J gene TRBJ1-3; no clear D gene. This TCR came from a human donor in a cohort sampled during active COVID-19. Input material: peripheral blood. The CDR3 nucleotides read TGCGCCAGCAGCTCAACTAGCTCTGGAAACACCATATATTTT. This encodes CASSSTSSGNTIYF.